This record looks at one TCR beta chain sequence and its context. Its target is not known. Trimming took 0 bases from V and 6 from J; bases not matched to a gene: 11. The CDR3 has 17 residues. Germline V CDR1 and CDR2: MNHNS, SASEGT. The data derive from a study of beta chain features in type 1 diabetes. Expressed TCRB transcripts got sequenced, as all isolated RNA was reverse transcribed. Generated by immunoSEQ multiplex PCR, the TCRdb table keeps only in-frame clones and is missing some. The sample includes about 360,000 clones, around an eighth of them seen just once. Study outcomes and limitations: A closer apparent resemblance between naive, central memory and Treg TCRB repertoires was seen in patients than in healthy donors.

Specimen: naive CD4+ T cells from blood. The gene calls are TRBV6-1 and TRBJ2-1, with TRBD1 matching 7 bases. The origin of this receptor is a man between 18 and 29 years old in good health. CDR3 nucleotide sequence: TGTGCCAGCAGTGAAGCTCCTACCGGGACAGCAACCAATGAGCAGTTCTTC. It yields the protein CASSEAPTGTATNEQFF.